This T cell receptor beta chain was sequenced for a study of molecular identifiers for immune sequencing clone quantification. Libraries for naive CD8 T cells, which were made from 20,000 to 1,000,000 sorted cells, drew on 10%, 30% or 50% of the RNA. Previously described methods and listed TCR primers produced bulk TCR libraries. TCRdb analysed the PCR reads with MiXCR anew, one entry per CDR3 protein. The profile shows some 590,000 distinct CDR3 sequences, roughly 27% of them singletons. Study results and limitations: Under 1% of molecules in naive cells, but over 98% of effector molecules, belonged to clones above 20 RNA copies.

This clonotype was counted between two and nine times. Its antigen is unknown. The CDR3 has 15 amino acids. Germline CDR1 and CDR2: MNHEY and SMNVEV (reference sequence). The V and J ends lost 5 bases and 3 bases, in that order; junction bases with no gene match: 10. The rearrangement joins TRBV27 to TRBJ2-7; 7 bases are shared with TRBD2. Sequenced sample: naive CD8+ T cells from blood, with Jurkat cell RNA spiked in. The subset was: FACS-sorted CD8+CD4-CCR7+CD45RA+ naive T cells. The receptor's source is a human donor in good health. Some libraries in this study had Jurkat cell RNA spiked in. The CDR3, as DNA: TGTGCCAGCAGTAGTCGAGGGAGGGACCTCTACGAGCAGTACTTC. Its translation: CASSSRGRDLYEQYF.